The 24 T cell receptor beta chains given below trace back to one sample, sequenced in a study of Ad26.COV2.S vaccination and SARS-CoV-2 variants. The treatment here: about 20 received Ad26.COV2.S at low or high dose, single or two shots; roughly five received placebo; per-sample allocation not given. Each sample was drawn 63 days after the first injection (of vaccine or placebo). Assay: immunoSEQ multiplex PCR; the TCRdb copy retains only in-frame clones and omits some. The table shows around 270,000 clones, with around 85% occurring only once. The sequencing here drew on peripheral blood, taken in a trial of Ad26.COV2.S vaccine versus placebo. The source of these receptors is a person between 18 and 65 years old who received the Ad26.COV2.S COVID-19 vaccine or a placebo.

This chain connects TRBV7-8 to TRBJ2-1; 12 nucleotides line up with TRBD2. The germline V gene has CDR1 SGHVS and CDR2 FQNEAQ. The V and J ends lost 5 bases and 7 bases, in that order; junction bases with no gene match: 12. The CDR3 is 17 amino acids. CDR3 sequence (DNA): TGTGCCAGCAGCATTACTAGCGGGGGGCCCCGCCCAAATGAGCAGTTCTTC. It translates to CASSITSGGPRPNEQFF.

The gene calls are TRBV19 and TRBJ1-5; 7 bases align to TRBD1. Germline CDR1 reads LNHDA; CDR2 reads SQIVND (reference sequence). V gave up 7 bases and J gave up 5 bases; unmatched junction bases: 8. There are 14 residues in the CDR3. This CDR3 is CASTQGQADQPQHF. The CDR3 DNA reads as TGTGCCAGTACCCAAGGACAGGCTGATCAGCCCCAGCATTTT.

A remark on this clone: The same CDR3 is also encoded by other DNA sequences in this sample. V usage is TRBV5-1 and J usage is TRBJ2-7; D gene unclear. V was pared by 0 bases and J by 0 bases, with 4 bases between. The germline CDR1 and CDR2 sequences are SGHRS and YFSETQ. This CDR3 is built from 13 residues. For the CDR3, the DNA is TGCGCCAGCAGCTTGGGCTACTCCTACGAGCAGTACTTC. This gives the protein CASSLGYSYEQYF.

The chain links TRBV7-8 to TRBJ2-6, with unresolved D. Germline CDR1 and CDR2: SGHVS and FQNEAQ. The CDR3 contains 20 residues. V was cut by 2 bases and J by 0 bases, with 20 bases left in between. The CDR3, as DNA: TGTGCCAGCAGCTTACGGTTTGGCAGTGTCGGAATCTCTGGGGCCAACGTCCTGACTTTC. Residues: CASSLRFGSVGISGANVLTF.

This clone was seen once. The rearrangement joins TRBV2 to TRBJ1-5; 9 positions agree with TRBD1. V shed 1 base and J 7 bases; nucleotides not matched to a gene: 5. This CDR3 spans 15 amino acids. CDR1 is SNHLY and CDR2 is FYNNEI in the germline V gene. CDR3 loop: CASSEVGQGVQPQHF. Here the CDR3 DNA reads TGTGCCAGCAGTGAAGTGGGACAGGGAGTACAGCCCCAGCATTTT. Variable domain in full (rest from reference TRBV2 and TRBJ1-5): EPEVTQTPSHQVTQMGQEVILRCVPISNHLYFYWYRQILGQKVEFLVSFYNNEISEKSEIFDDQFSVERPDGSNFTLKIRSTKLEDSAMYFCASSEVGQGVQPQHFGDGTRLSIL.

The chain combines TRBV5-6 with TRBJ1-4, with D unclear. V was pared by 5 bases and J by 0 bases, with 11 bases between. Germline values: CDR1 SGHDT, CDR2 YYEEEE. There are 15 residues in the CDR3. In DNA form, the CDR3 reads TGTGCCAGCAGTTCATACATTGCAACTAATGAAAAACTGTTTTTT. Its protein is CASSSYIATNEKLFF.

The chain has TRBV13 and TRBJ1-1; TRBD1 aligns across 7 bases. In germline, CDR1 is PRHDT, CDR2 FYEKMQ (reference sequence). V gave up 5 bases and J gave up 4 bases; unmatched junction bases: 7. This CDR3 is 14 amino acids long. The CDR3 reads CASSGRGGGTEAFF. The CDR3 DNA sequence: TGTGCCAGCAGCGGCAGGGGGGGAGGCACTGAAGCTTTCTTT.

In this sample, this clone turned up a few times. The chain combines TRBV6-5 with TRBJ2-1; tentatively, D is TRBD2 (5 bases). V lost 0 bases and J 11 bases, leaving 14 bases between the germline ends. The CDR3 is 14 residues long. Germline values: CDR1 MNHEY, CDR2 SVGAGI. In DNA, the CDR3 is TGTGCCAGCAGTTACTCTGAGGGAACGCTGAAGCAGTTCTTC. It encodes CASSYSEGTLKQFF.

The J gene is TRBJ2-7, the V gene TRBV7-2, with D tentatively TRBD2 (5 bases). The CDR3 totals 15 residues. The germline gives CDR1 SGHTA, CDR2 FQGNSA. Trimming removed 5 bases from V and 2 bases from J, with 16 bases in between. CDR3 region: CASSLLGSDAYEQYF. Here the CDR3 DNA reads TGTGCCAGCAGCCTTCTTGGTAGCGATGCCTACGAGCAGTACTTC.

The chain combines TRBV5-6 with TRBJ2-7; weak D call: TRBD1 (5 bases). Germline V lookup: CDR1 SGHDT, CDR2 YYEEEE. The CDR3 totals 15 residues. Trimming pared 1 base from V and 3 bases from J, leaving 14 bases between. As DNA, the CDR3 is TGTGCCAGCAGCTTGCCCGGGCAGGGCCTCTACGAGCAGTACTTC. Protein sequence: CASSLPGQGLYEQYF.

CDR3 in amino acids: CATSPAGQGSYEQYF. The DNA for the CDR3 is TGTGCCACCAGCCCCGCGGGACAGGGCTCCTACGAGCAGTACTTC. This chain links TRBV15 with TRBJ2-7, with 9 bases aligning to TRBD1. V lost 5 bases, J lost 0 bases, and 5 bases stayed unmatched. The CDR3 loop spans 15 amino acids. Germline V gene sequence: CDR1 LNHNV, CDR2 YYDKDF (reference sequence).

J is TRBJ1-5 and V is TRBV19; D perhaps matches TRBD1 (5 bases). Trimming cost V 7 bases and J 9 bases, with 13 bases left between them. The germline gives CDR1 LNHDA, CDR2 SQIVND (reference sequence). This CDR3 contains 12 residues. CDR3 in amino acids: CASKVGDAPQHF. DNA of the CDR3: TGTGCCAGTAAGGTTGGGGACGCGCCCCAGCATTTT.

The chain links TRBV13 to TRBJ2-5; 8 bases match TRBD1. The CDR3 length is 16 residues. Germline CDR1 reads PRHDT; CDR2 reads FYEKMQ (reference sequence). Germline trimming cut 5 bases from V and 0 bases from J; bases unmatched to any gene: 8. This chain's CDR3 is CASSPTGQAYQETQYF. CDR3 DNA sequence: TGTGCCAGCAGCCCGACGGGACAGGCGTACCAAGAGACCCAGTACTTC.

V is TRBV5-1 and J is TRBJ1-6, with D possibly matching TRBD1 (6 bases). Germline loops: CDR1 SGHRS, CDR2 YFSETQ. V was shortened by 2 bases and J by 4 bases, with 10 bases between the two germline ends. This CDR3 has 15 amino acids. Written as DNA, the CDR3 is TGCGCCAGCAGCTTATCCGGACAGTATAATTCACCCCTCCACTTT. It translates to CASSLSGQYNSPLHF.

CDR3 protein: CASSNLPGQGARGYTF. The CDR3 DNA reads TGCGCCAGCAGCAACCTCCCGGGACAGGGGGCGAGAGGCTACACCTTC. The chain is built from TRBV5-1 and TRBJ1-2, with 12 nucleotides matching TRBD1. Per the germline V gene, CDR1 is SGHRS and CDR2 is YFSETQ. V gave up 4 bases and J gave up 8 bases; unmatched junction bases: 12. The CDR3 sequence is 16 residues long. Looking up the rest from reference TRBV5-1 and TRBJ1-2 gives the full variable domain: KAGVTQTPRYLIKTRGQQVTLSCSPISGHRSVSWYQQTPGQGLQFLFEYFSETQRNKGNFPGRFSGRQFSNSRSEMNVSTLELGDSALYLCASSNLPGQGARGYTFGSGTRLTVV.

CDR3 loop: CASSRLAENPNEQFF. CDR3 in DNA: TGTGCCAGCAGCCGACTAGCGGAGAATCCCAATGAGCAGTTCTTC. The chain joins TRBV5-4 to TRBJ2-1; TRBD2 agrees at 9 bases. Germline loops: CDR1 SGHNT, CDR2 YYREEE (reference sequence). J lost 6 bases, V lost 4 bases, and 8 bases had no gene match. The CDR3 length is 15 residues.

This chain joins TRBV4-3 and TRBJ2-3; TRBD2 matches at 9 bases. In germline, CDR1 is LGHNA, CDR2 YSLEER. With 0 bases clipped from V and 5 bases from J, the junction kept 6 bases outside the gene matches. The CDR3 sequence is 16 residues long. This CDR3 is CASSQEGGGAGDTQYF. CDR3 nucleotides: TGCGCCAGCAGCCAAGAAGGCGGGGGGGCGGGAGATACGCAGTATTTT.

The chain is built from TRBV4-1 and TRBJ1-2, with D uncertain. V shed 3 bases and J shed 0 bases, with 14 bases lying between them. There are 16 residues in the CDR3. The germline V gene has CDR1 MGHRA and CDR2 YSYEKL. The CDR3 loop reads CASSQLPTGANYGYTF. The CDR3 DNA reads TGCGCCAGCAGCCAGCTCCCTACGGGAGCTAACTATGGCTACACCTTC.

The V and J genes are TRBV7-6 and TRBJ1-2, with D tentatively TRBD1 (5 bases). V lost 5 bases to trimming and J lost 7 bases, with 17 bases between them. CDR1 and CDR2 (germline): SGHVS, FNYEAQ. The CDR3 consists of 14 residues. CDR3 residues: CASSPDTGKGGYTF. Here the CDR3 DNA reads TGTGCCAGCAGCCCGGACACGGGGAAGGGTGGCTACACCTTC.

The chain employs TRBV9 and TRBJ2-1; tentatively, D is TRBD2 (7 bases). The germline gives CDR1 SGDLS, CDR2 YYNGEE. V gave up 0 bases and J gave up 6 bases, with 19 bases separating them. CDR3 length: 17 residues. The chain's CDR3 is CASSVAWAGALPNEQFF. CDR3 DNA sequence: TGTGCCAGCAGCGTAGCTTGGGCGGGGGCGCTTCCCAATGAGCAGTTCTTC. Full variable domain (rest looked up from reference TRBV9 and TRBJ2-1): DSGVTQTPKHLITATGQRVTLRCSPRSGDLSVYWYQQSLDQGLQFLIQYYNGEERAKGNILERFSAQQFPDLHSELNLSSLELGDSALYFCASSVAWAGALPNEQFFGPGTRLTVL.

The chain links TRBV4-1 to TRBJ2-3; D is possibly TRBD1 (6 bases). Germline V CDR1 and CDR2: MGHRA, YSYEKL. The V end was cut by 0 bases, the J end by 2 bases, with 12 bases between. The CDR3 is 16 amino acids. The CDR3 nucleotides read TGCGCCAGCAGCCAAGACCCCGGACAGTTCACAGATACGCAGTATTTT. Protein product: CASSQDPGQFTDTQYF.

The chain combines TRBV10-3 with TRBJ1-4; TRBD1 is a possible D gene (5 bases). With 10 bases removed from V and 7 bases from J, the gap between germline ends came to 19 bases. The CDR3 totals 14 residues. Germline V CDR1 and CDR2: ENHRY, SYGVKD. This chain's CDR3 is CATRSGAAGEKLFF. As DNA, the CDR3 is TGTGCCACCAGAAGCGGGGCCGCGGGTGAAAAACTGTTTTTT.

The V and J genes are TRBV12-3 or TRBV12-4 and TRBJ2-3; 7 bases agree with TRBD1. Unmatched junction bases numbered 2, after V lost 7 bases and J lost 1 base. The CDR3 is made up of 13 amino acids. CDR3 bases: TGTGCCAGCACCACAGGGGGCACAGATACGCAGTATTTT. Amino acid sequence: CASTTGGTDTQYF.

This chain connects TRBV5-1 to TRBJ2-5; 8 nucleotides match TRBD1. This CDR3 has 14 amino acids. J gave up 4 bases and V 9 bases, and 11 bases lay outside the gene matches. From germline, CDR1 is SGHRS and CDR2 YFSETQ. CDR3 amino acids: CATQSGTGRETQYF. The CDR3 DNA sequence: TGCGCCACCCAGAGTGGGACAGGTCGAGAGACCCAGTACTTC.